This section outlines one T cell receptor beta chain sequence together with its context. This entry comes from a study of shared clonotypes between healthy human individuals. The table came from immunoSEQ multiplex PCR; TCRdb's copy has only in-frame clones and leaves some out. The repertoire consists of a few million clones, with just under 95% occurring once and the leading ten covering 0.3% to 0.45%. Splitting of CD4+ cells produced CD45RA+ naive and CD45RA-negative memory subsets. This receptor was taken from a young man in good health. Some clones in this sample may be carry-over from other donors' samples. Input material: naive CD4+ T cells from PBMCs. The subset denotes: CD45RA+ positively selected.

The CDR3 DNA reads as TGTGCCAGCAGTGCAGGGACCGGGTTCCAAGCTTTCTTT. It codes for CASSAGTGFQAFF. This chain uses TRBV28 with TRBJ1-1; a weak D match, TRBD1 (5 bases). There are 13 residues in the CDR3. The V end was cut by 5 bases, the J end by 9 bases, with 16 bases between. CDR1 is MDHEN, CDR2 SYDVKM, per germline.